The 14 T cell receptor beta chains in this list originate from one sample, sequenced in a study of blood T cell repertoires in COVID-19. This table comes from immunoSEQ multiplex PCR, and its TCRdb copy is limited to in-frame clones, with some not included. The sample has some 39,000 clones; approximately 86% are singletons. The sequenced material came from peripheral blood. These receptor sequences come from a man in his forties with active COVID-19.

This chain uses TRBV15 with TRBJ1-5, with 9 bases that match TRBD1. CDR3 length: 14 amino acids. Trimming removed 6 bases from V and 9 bases from J; junction bases left unmatched: 9. Germline assignment: CDR1 LNHNV and CDR2 YYDKDF (reference sequence). The CDR3 is CATSQDRGARPQHF. The DNA of the CDR3 is TGTGCCACCAGTCAGGACAGGGGAGCCAGGCCCCAGCATTTT.

This chain joins TRBV27 and TRBJ2-7; 12 bases align to TRBD2. Trimming took 5 bases from V and 8 from J; bases not matched to a gene: 7. The CDR3 sequence is 14 residues long. CDR1 is MNHEY, CDR2 SMNVEV, per germline (reference sequence). CDR3 sequence (DNA): TGTGCCAGCAGTATAACTAGCGGGAGGAAAAAGCAGTACTTC. Residues: CASSITSGRKKQYF.

The CDR3 loop reads CASSYRPGFPRSGANVLTF. The CDR3 bases are TGTGCCAGCAGCTACCGACCGGGGTTCCCCCGCTCTGGGGCCAACGTCCTGACTTTC. The chain recombines TRBV7-9 with TRBJ2-6, with a weak D call TRBD2 (5 bases). Germline V CDR1 and CDR2: SEHNR, FQNEAQ (reference sequence). Trimming pared 4 bases from V and 0 bases from J, leaving 19 bases between. The CDR3 spans 19 residues.

The chain has TRBV28 and TRBJ2-5; TRBD1 agrees at 11 bases. V shed 4 bases and J 5 bases; nucleotides not matched to a gene: 6. The CDR3 runs 15 residues. The germline gives CDR1 MDHEN, CDR2 SYDVKM. The CDR3 DNA follows: TGTGCCAGCAGTTCCTCGGGACAGGGGGGGGAGACCCAGTACTTC. Amino acid sequence: CASSSSGQGGETQYF.

The V and J genes are TRBV24-1 and TRBJ2-1; 14 bases agree with TRBD2. J gave up 12 bases and V 4 bases, and 13 bases lay outside the gene matches. Germline CDR1 KGHDR, CDR2 SFDVKD. The CDR3 runs 17 residues. The CDR3 region has the DNA TGTGCCACCAGTGACTCCGGGACTAGCGGGAGTAAGGGTGGGCAGTTCTTC. Translated: CATSDSGTSGSKGGQFF.

The chain links TRBV27 to TRBJ1-5, with D perhaps TRBD1 (6 bases). Germline-derived CDR1 and CDR2 are MNHEY and SMNVEV (reference sequence). Trimming stripped 4 bases from V and 2 bases from J, with 21 bases between. CDR3 size: 18 residues. CDR3 nucleotide sequence: TGTGCCAGCAGTTACACACTCCAACAGGGTAGGGGCAATCAGCCCCAGCATTTT. Translating it yields CASSYTLQQGRGNQPQHF.

This clone was counted once. The gene calls are TRBV6-5 and TRBJ2-1, with TRBD1 matching over 8 bases. From germline, CDR1 is MNHEY and CDR2 SVGAGI. There are 14 residues in the CDR3. Trimming removed 6 bases from V and 14 bases from J; junction bases left unmatched: 15. The CDR3, as DNA: TGTGCCAGCAGGGTGGACAGGGTGGGTCCCAGGGAGTTCTTC. The encoded protein is CASRVDRVGPREFF.

The V call is TRBV9, the J call TRBJ1-2; no reliable D call. This CDR3 is built from 12 residues. CDR1 and CDR2 from the germline V gene are SGDLS and YYNGEE. V was pared by 4 bases and J by 7 bases, with 11 bases between. CDR3 sequence reads: CASSPPGSGYTF. The CDR3 bases are TGTGCCAGCAGCCCGCCAGGCTCTGGCTACACCTTC.

This chain joins TRBV28 and TRBJ1-2; D gene ambiguous. V was trimmed by 2 bases and J by 0 bases, leaving 7 bases between them. CDR1 is MDHEN, CDR2 SYDVKM, per germline. This CDR3 is 14 amino acids long. The DNA for the CDR3 is TGTGCCAGCAGTTTACGGCAGGCTAACTATGGCTACACCTTC. Protein sequence: CASSLRQANYGYTF.

The V and J genes are TRBV28 and TRBJ1-2; 8 bases are a match to TRBD1. This CDR3 has 17 amino acids. Germline values: CDR1 MDHEN, CDR2 SYDVKM. V gave up 5 bases and J gave up 7 bases; unmatched junction bases: 18. The CDR3 DNA reads as TGTGCCAGCAGTACACCTCAGGGGGCGATACCTCCCGCTGGCTACACCTTC. Protein product: CASSTPQGAIPPAGYTF.

This sequence joins TRBV30 and TRBJ2-2; 9 bases map to TRBD1. The CDR3 is 15 residues long. The V gene's germline CDR1 is GTSNPN and CDR2 SVGIG (reference sequence). With 1 base clipped from V and 4 bases from J, the junction kept 4 bases outside the gene matches. DNA of the CDR3: TGTGCCTGGAGTGGGGACAGGGAAGGCACCGGGGAGCTGTTTTTT. Translating gives CAWSGDREGTGELFF.

The count of this clone is one. The rearrangement links TRBV10-2 to TRBJ1-3; no definite D call. The CDR3 totals 17 residues. V gave up 6 bases and J gave up 2 bases, with 20 bases separating them. Germline V CDR1 and CDR2: WSHSY, SAAADI. For the CDR3, the DNA is TGCGCCAGCAGAGAGCCATGGAGGGTTAGAACTGGAAACACCATATATTTT. Translating gives CASREPWRVRTGNTIYF.

This clone appeared once. The chain uses TRBV5-1 and TRBJ2-1, with D possibly TRBD1 on 6 matching bases. CDR3 length: 15 residues. The V end was cut by 4 bases, the J end by 1 base, with 12 bases between. CDR1 and CDR2 from the germline V gene are SGHRS and YFSETQ. The CDR3: CASSLQRGSYNEQFF. The DNA for the CDR3 is TGCGCCAGCAGCCTCCAAAGGGGGTCCTACAATGAGCAGTTCTTC.

The rearrangement joins TRBV3-1 (or the pseudogene TRBV3-2) to TRBJ1-4; D is perhaps TRBD1 (5 bases). The ends were cut back, 6 bases at V and 4 bases at J, with 18 bases in the middle. The germline CDR1 and CDR2 sequences are LGHDT and YNNKEL (reference sequence). This CDR3 is built from 16 residues. CDR3 coding DNA: TGTGCCAGCAGTCCCCAGGGCGGTATACTTAATGAAAAACTGTTTTTT. This translates into CASSPQGGILNEKLFF.